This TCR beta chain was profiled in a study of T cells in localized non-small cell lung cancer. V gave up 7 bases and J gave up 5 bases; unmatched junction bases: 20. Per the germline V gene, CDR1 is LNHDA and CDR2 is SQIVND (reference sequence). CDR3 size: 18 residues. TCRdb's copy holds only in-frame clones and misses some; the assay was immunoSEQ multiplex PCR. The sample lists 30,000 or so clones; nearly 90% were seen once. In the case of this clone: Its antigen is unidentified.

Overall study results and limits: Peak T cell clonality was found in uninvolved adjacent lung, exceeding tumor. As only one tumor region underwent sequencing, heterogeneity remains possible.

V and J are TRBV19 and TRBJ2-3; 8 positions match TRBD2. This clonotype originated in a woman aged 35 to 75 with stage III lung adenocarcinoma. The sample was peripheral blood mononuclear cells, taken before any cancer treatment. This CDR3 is CASTERGPLFLGIDTQYF. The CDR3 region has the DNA TGTGCCAGTACGGAGCGGGGGCCCCTTTTCCTGGGCATAGATACGCAGTATTTT.